These 15 T cell receptor beta chains were sequenced from one sample in a study of identical twins. TCRdb re-derived calls from the 5' RACE reads in MiXCR, one entry per CDR3 protein. This table has 450,000 to 500,000 distinct CDR3 sequences, roughly an eighth appearing once. The data also belong to a second study, concerning yellow fever vaccine responses in identical twins.

The sample comprised CD4+ T cells sorted from blood. The receptors originated from a woman aged 18-35 years in good health.

This clonotype was counted a few times. The rearrangement links TRBV24-1 to TRBJ2-3; 15 bases agree with TRBD2. V trimming: 4 bases; J trimming: 3 bases; junction bases outside the gene matches: 4. The V gene's germline CDR1 is KGHDR and CDR2 SFDVKD. This CDR3 comprises 17 residues. The CDR3 bases are TGTGCCACCAGTGACGGAGGACTAGCGGGGGGGACAGATACGCAGTATTTT. This codes for CATSDGGLAGGTDTQYF.

The J gene is TRBJ1-4, the V gene TRBV15; no clear D. CDR1 LNHNV and CDR2 YYDKDF come from the germline V gene (reference sequence). This CDR3 comprises 16 residues. The V end was cut by 2 bases, the J end by 6 bases, with 16 bases between. Here the CDR3 reads CATSRSPGGRDEKLFF. CDR3 bases: TGTGCCACCAGCAGATCCCCGGGCGGTAGGGATGAAAAACTGTTTTTT.

This clonotype has a handful of counts. The J gene is TRBJ1-5, the V gene TRBV12-3 or TRBV12-4; the D is unclear. This CDR3 is built from 14 residues. Trimming took 6 bases from V and 4 from J, leaving 13 bases between them. This chain's CDR3 is CASSSDGGNQPQHF. CDR3 in DNA: TGTGCCAGCAGCTCGGACGGAGGTAATCAGCCCCAGCATTTT.

This clonotype was observed a few times. The V and J genes are TRBV11-2 and TRBJ2-2; 7 bases line up with TRBD1. Germline CDR1 reads SGHAT; CDR2 reads FQNNGV. V shed 5 bases and J 4 bases; nucleotides not matched to a gene: 7. The CDR3 sequence is 15 residues long. The CDR3 region has the DNA TGTGCCAGCAGCACTCAGACAGGGACCACCGGGGAGCTGTTTTTT. Translating it yields CASSTQTGTTGELFF. Variable domain in full (rest from reference TRBV11-2 and TRBJ2-2): EAGVAQSPRYKIIEKRQSVAFWCNPISGHATLYWYQQILGQGPKLLIQFQNNGVVDDSQLPKDRFSAERLKGVDSTLKIQPAKLEDSAVYLCASSTQTGTTGELFFGEGSRLTVL.

This clonotype was found a few times. This chain uses TRBV5-4 with TRBJ1-6; D not resolved. The CDR3 is made up of 15 amino acids. Germline V lookup: CDR1 SGHNT, CDR2 YYREEE (reference sequence). Trimming removed 2 bases from V and 7 bases from J, with 13 bases in between. CDR3 loop: CASSLGVLRNSPLHF. In nucleotides, the CDR3 is TGTGCCAGCAGCTTAGGTGTACTTCGGAATTCACCCCTCCACTTT.

This clonotype was picked up many times. This chain uses TRBV29-1 with TRBJ2-3; tentatively, D is TRBD1 (5 bases). The CDR3 is made up of 12 amino acids. The germline V gene has CDR1 SQVTM and CDR2 ANQGSEA. V dropped 5 bases and J dropped 10 bases, with 16 bases sitting between them. The CDR3 protein is CSVLLTVQSQYF. The CDR3 DNA is TGCAGCGTTCTTCTGACAGTACAGTCGCAGTATTTT.

This clonotype was picked up a small number of times. The genes are TRBV6-1 and TRBJ1-6; D is perhaps TRBD1 (5 bases). The germline CDR1 and CDR2 sequences are MNHNS and SASEGT. Between the trimmed V and J ends, which lost 6 bases and 10 bases, there was a span of 22 bases. The CDR3 extends over 16 amino acids. Here the CDR3 reads CASRSAWGGDDSPLHF. CDR3 DNA sequence: TGTGCCAGCAGGAGCGCTTGGGGGGGGGACGACTCACCCCTCCACTTT.

CDR3 bases: TGTGCCACCAGGGCCAGAGTGAGCGGGGAGCTGTTTTTT. This translates into CATRARVSGELFF. The rearrangement joins TRBV24-1 to TRBJ2-2; D remains unclear. The CDR3 runs to 13 residues. V was pared by 7 bases and J by 7 bases, with 12 bases between. Germline CDR1 reads KGHDR; CDR2 reads SFDVKD.

This clonotype was observed a handful of times. This chain uses TRBV6-5 with TRBJ2-1; D tentatively fits TRBD1 or TRBD2 (5 bases each). With 0 bases removed from V and 6 bases from J, the gap between germline ends came to 9 bases. Germline V gives CDR1 MNHEY, CDR2 SVGAGI. The CDR3 runs to 14 residues. Here the CDR3 DNA reads TGTGCCAGCAGTTACTCGAGGGGCAGCAATGAGCAGTTCTTC. Its translation: CASSYSRGSNEQFF.

The sample holds many counts of this clonotype. The rearrangement uses TRBV12-3 or TRBV12-4 and TRBJ2-5; the D is unclear. V was clipped by 3 bases and J by 4 bases, with 9 bases between them. The CDR3 runs to 13 residues. CDR3 region: CASSFKGRETQYF. CDR3 DNA: TGTGCCAGCAGTTTCAAGGGAAGAGAGACCCAGTACTTC.

A few counts support this clonotype. This chain uses TRBV19 with TRBJ2-1; 13 nucleotides match TRBD2. V was pared by 2 bases and J by 4 bases, with 2 bases of the junction left unmatched. Germline loops: CDR1 LNHDA, CDR2 SQIVND (reference sequence). The CDR3 is made up of 16 amino acids. The DNA of the CDR3 is TGTGCCAGTAGTATACCGGGACTAGCGGGATACAATGAGCAGTTCTTC. Its protein is CASSIPGLAGYNEQFF.

This clonotype has ten or more counts. V is TRBV29-1 and J is TRBJ2-5; no clear D gene. Germline CDR1 SQVTM, CDR2 ANQGSEA. The V gene lost 5 bases and the J gene lost 4 bases, with 11 bases spanning the gap. This CDR3 contains 12 residues. The CDR3 sequence is CSVWYGGETQYF. The CDR3 nucleotides are TGCAGCGTTTGGTATGGTGGAGAGACCCAGTACTTC.

This rearrangement joins TRBV7-2 to TRBJ2-7; 7 nucleotides line up with TRBD2. After removal of 1 base from V and 3 bases from J, the junction contained 9 bases not matched to a gene. This CDR3 has 16 amino acids. The germline V gene has CDR1 SGHTA and CDR2 FQGNSA. The CDR3 DNA sequence: TGTGCCAGCAGCTTAGACGGGGGAGGGACTGGCTACGAGCAGTACTTC. Translation gives CASSLDGGGTGYEQYF.

This clonotype was seen a few times. V gene TRBV5-1 combines with J gene TRBJ2-7, with TRBD1 matching over 7 bases. Germline CDR1 is SGHRS and CDR2 is YFSETQ. Trimming cost V 3 bases and J 1 base; bases outside gene matches: 13. CDR3 length: 17 residues. The CDR3: CASSYGTVTTSSYEQYF. The CDR3 DNA reads as TGCGCCAGCAGCTATGGGACAGTCACTACCAGTTCCTACGAGCAGTACTTC.

J is TRBJ2-7 and V is TRBV9, with D tentatively TRBD1 or TRBD2 (5 bases each). Germline V gene lookup returns CDR1 SGDLS and CDR2 YYNGEE. V lost 0 bases and J 2 bases, leaving 21 bases between the germline ends. This CDR3 has 18 amino acids. The CDR3 sequence is CASSVGAPSVGVAYEQYF. Written as DNA, the CDR3 is TGTGCCAGCAGCGTAGGCGCCCCCTCGGTGGGGGTAGCCTACGAGCAGTACTTC.